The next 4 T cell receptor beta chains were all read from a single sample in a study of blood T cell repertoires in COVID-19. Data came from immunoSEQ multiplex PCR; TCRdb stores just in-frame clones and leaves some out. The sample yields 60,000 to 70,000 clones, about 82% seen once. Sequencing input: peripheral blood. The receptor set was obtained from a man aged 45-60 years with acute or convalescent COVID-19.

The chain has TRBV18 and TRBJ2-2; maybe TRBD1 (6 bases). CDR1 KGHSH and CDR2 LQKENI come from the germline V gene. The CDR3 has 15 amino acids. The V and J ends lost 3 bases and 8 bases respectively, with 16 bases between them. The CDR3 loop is CASSPSPQGRGELFF. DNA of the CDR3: TGTGCCAGCTCACCTTCCCCACAGGGACGAGGGGAGCTGTTTTTT. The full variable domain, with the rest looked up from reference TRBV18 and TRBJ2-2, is NAGVMQNPRHLVRRRGQEARLRCSPMKGHSHVYWYRQLPEEGLKFMVYLQKENIIDESGMPKERFSAEFPKEGPSILRIQQVVRGDSAAYFCASSPSPQGRGELFFGEGSRLTVL.

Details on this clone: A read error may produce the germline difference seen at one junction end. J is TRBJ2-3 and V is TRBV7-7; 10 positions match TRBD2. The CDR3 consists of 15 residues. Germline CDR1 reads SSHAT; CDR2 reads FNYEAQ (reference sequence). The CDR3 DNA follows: TGTGCTAGCAGCTTAGCTAGCGGGGGATTAGATACGCAGTATTTT. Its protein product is CASSLASGGLDTQYF.

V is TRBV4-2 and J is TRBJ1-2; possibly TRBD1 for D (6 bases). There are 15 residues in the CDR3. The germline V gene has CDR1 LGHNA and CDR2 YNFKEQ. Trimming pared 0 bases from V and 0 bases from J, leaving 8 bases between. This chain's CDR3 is CASSQDGQTNYGYTF. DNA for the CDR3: TGTGCCAGCAGCCAAGATGGACAGACTAACTATGGCTACACCTTC.

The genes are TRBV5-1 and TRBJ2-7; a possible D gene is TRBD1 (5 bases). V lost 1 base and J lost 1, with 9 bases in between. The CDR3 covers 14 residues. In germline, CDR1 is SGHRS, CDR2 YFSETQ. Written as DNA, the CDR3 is TGCGCCAGCAGCTTGAGCCCAGGGTCCTACGAGCAGTACTTC. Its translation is CASSLSPGSYEQYF.